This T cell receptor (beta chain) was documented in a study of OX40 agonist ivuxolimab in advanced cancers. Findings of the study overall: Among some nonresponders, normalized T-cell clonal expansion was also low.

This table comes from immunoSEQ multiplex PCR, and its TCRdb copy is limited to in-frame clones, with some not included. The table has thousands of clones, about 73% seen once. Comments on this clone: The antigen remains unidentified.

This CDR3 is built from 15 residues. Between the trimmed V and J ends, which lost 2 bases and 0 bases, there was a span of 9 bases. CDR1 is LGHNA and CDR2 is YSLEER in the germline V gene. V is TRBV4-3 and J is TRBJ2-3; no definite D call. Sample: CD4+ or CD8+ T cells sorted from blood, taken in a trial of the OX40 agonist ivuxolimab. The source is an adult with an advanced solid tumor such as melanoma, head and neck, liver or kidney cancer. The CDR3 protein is CASSQMVASTDTQYF. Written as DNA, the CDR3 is TGCGCCAGCAGCCAAATGGTGGCTAGCACAGATACGCAGTATTTT.